The T cell receptor beta chain under discussion was sequenced for a study of T cell responses to AZD1222 COVID-19 vaccine. The table came from immunoSEQ multiplex PCR; TCRdb's copy has only in-frame clones and leaves some out. The data contain about 210,000 clones, roughly 94% of them seen just once; the ten biggest clones take up about 1.5%. About this clone itself: Its cognate antigen is unknown.

Trimming at V came to 5 bases and at J to 0 bases, leaving 4 bases not matched to a gene. This CDR3 has 15 residues. In germline, CDR1 is MDHEN, CDR2 SYDVKM. Findings and limits, study-wide: Donors were chiefly white British, with a greater number of females, and clonal diversity was perhaps underestimated.

This receptor was identified in an adult who received the MenACWY meningococcal vaccine as a control. The input for sequencing was peripheral blood, taken 28 days after the second dose of the MenACWY control vaccine. This chain connects TRBV28 to TRBJ2-3, with 8 bases aligning to TRBD1. CDR3 in amino acids: CASSPQGASTDTQYF. CDR3 nucleotide sequence: TGTGCCAGCAGTCCTCAGGGGGCTAGCACAGATACGCAGTATTTT.